A single sample is the source of the 19 T cell receptor beta chains below, sequenced in a study of shared clonotypes between healthy human individuals. Generated by immunoSEQ multiplex PCR, the TCRdb table keeps only in-frame clones and is missing some. The sample holds about 1.1 million clones; more than 75% are singletons and the top ten take 0.5% to 0.65%. The sequencing sample was made of memory CD4+ T cells from PBMCs. Subset noted: CD45RA-negative fraction. Receptors were obtained from a man younger than 35 in good health. Some clones in this sample may be carry-over from other donors' samples.

The J gene is TRBJ2-3, the V gene TRBV28; weak D call: TRBD2 (5 bases). Germline CDR1 MDHEN, CDR2 SYDVKM. This CDR3 spans 15 amino acids. Between the trimmed V and J ends, which lost 5 bases and 4 bases, there was a span of 16 bases. The CDR3 DNA sequence: TGTGCCAGCAGTCCCCAACTAGGTGGCGCAGATACGCAGTATTTT. Translating it yields CASSPQLGGADTQYF.

The chain combines TRBV6-6 with TRBJ2-6, with 7 positions matching TRBD1. Trimming at V came to 10 bases and at J to 1 base, leaving 1 base not matched to a gene. CDR1 is MNHNY, CDR2 SVGAGI, per germline (reference sequence). The CDR3 contains 13 residues. The CDR3 nucleotides read TGTGCCACCAGGGGGTCTGGGGCCAACGTCCTGACTTTC. It encodes CATRGSGANVLTF.

The chain uses TRBV10-3 and TRBJ1-6; 7 nucleotides match TRBD1. The CDR3 is 17 amino acids. Per germline, CDR1 ENHRY and CDR2 SYGVKD. The trim removed 2 bases at V and 9 bases at J, leaving 13 bases unmatched. This chain's CDR3 is CAISEPPPQGLRSPLHF. In DNA form, the CDR3 reads TGTGCCATCAGTGAGCCCCCCCCACAGGGGTTGCGTTCACCCCTCCACTTT.

This clone was seen more than once but under ten times. This chain joins TRBV18 and TRBJ2-7, with 8 nucleotides matching TRBD1. This CDR3 region has 15 residues. Trimming removed 3 bases from V and 6 bases from J; junction bases left unmatched: 10. The germline V gene has CDR1 KGHSH and CDR2 LQKENI. CDR3 bases: TGTGCCAGCTCACCGGACAGGGCGGTAGGGCTCGAGCAGTACTTC. Translating gives CASSPDRAVGLEQYF.

A single count supports this clone. Additional DNA sequences in this sample encode the identical CDR3. The chain carries TRBV18 and TRBJ2-7; the D gene is possibly TRBD2 (7 bases). Germline V CDR1 and CDR2: KGHSH, LQKENI. This CDR3 comprises 14 residues. V dropped 0 bases and J dropped 7 bases, with 13 bases sitting between them. CDR3 residues: CASSPPGRGGEQYF. The DNA for the CDR3 is TGTGCCAGCTCACCACCGGGCAGGGGAGGGGAGCAGTACTTC.

V is TRBV20-1 and J is TRBJ1-4; weak D call: TRBD1 (6 bases). The V gene lost 5 bases and the J gene lost 10 bases, with 11 bases spanning the gap. CDR3 length equals 11 residues. Germline V gene sequence: CDR1 DFQATT, CDR2 SNEGSKA (reference sequence). CDR3 bases: TGCAGTGCTGAACAGGGAGGAAAACTGTTTTTT. Translation: CSAEQGGKLFF.

V is TRBV9 and J is TRBJ2-5; D is tentatively TRBD1 or TRBD2 (5 bases each). Germline CDR1 reads SGDLS; CDR2 reads YYNGEE. Trimming shortened V by 0 bases and J by 4 bases, and 25 bases separated the two germline ends. The CDR3 is 19 amino acids. The CDR3 is CASSVDGRGWTLQGETQYF. CDR3 in DNA: TGTGCCAGCAGCGTAGACGGTCGGGGCTGGACTCTCCAAGGAGAGACCCAGTACTTC.

The chain uses TRBV5-6 and TRBJ2-7; a weak D match, TRBD1 (6 bases). CDR3 length: 15 residues. V gave up 1 base and J gave up 2 bases, with 13 bases separating them. CDR1 is SGHDT, CDR2 YYEEEE, per germline. The CDR3 DNA sequence: TGTGCCAGCAGCTTGTATCGGCGGACAGCCTACGAGCAGTACTTC. Protein sequence: CASSLYRRTAYEQYF.

Regarding this clone: Other DNA sequences in this specimen translate into the identical CDR3. The chain links TRBV27 to TRBJ2-7, with TRBD2 identical over 11 bases. Trimming took 5 bases from V and 4 from J; bases not matched to a gene: 7. CDR3 size: 15 residues. CDR1 and CDR2 (germline): MNHEY, SMNVEV (reference sequence). This CDR3 reads CASSPTSGGTYEQYF. The CDR3 nucleotides are TGTGCCAGCAGTCCCACTAGCGGGGGTACTTACGAGCAGTACTTC.

The CDR3 sequence is CASSIQGGLAKNIQYF. CDR3 DNA: TGTGCCAGTAGTATCCAGGGGGGATTAGCCAAAAACATTCAGTACTTC. This rearrangement joins TRBV19 to TRBJ2-4; TRBD1 is a possible D gene (7 bases). V was shortened by 3 bases and J by 0 bases, with 12 bases between the two germline ends. Germline V gene lookup returns CDR1 LNHDA and CDR2 SQIVND (reference sequence). The CDR3 consists of 16 residues.

This CDR3 reads CASSLRGGNQPQHF. CDR3 DNA: TGTGCCAGCAGTTTGCGGGGGGGCAATCAGCCCCAGCATTTT. The chain joins TRBV28 to TRBJ1-5, with D tentatively TRBD1 (5 bases). Trimming removed 3 bases at V and 2 bases at J, with 8 bases between. The CDR3 extends over 14 amino acids. Germline V gene data show CDR1 as MDHEN and CDR2 as SYDVKM.

The genes are TRBV7-2 and TRBJ1-4; 8 positions match TRBD1. Germline CDR1 SGHTA, CDR2 FQGNSA. The CDR3 covers 16 residues. After removal of 0 bases from V and 9 bases from J, the junction contained 9 bases not matched to a gene. The CDR3 protein is CASSLALTGGTQKLFF. CDR3 in DNA: TGTGCCAGCAGCTTAGCGCTTACAGGGGGGACTCAAAAACTGTTTTTT.

The chain joins TRBV29-1 to TRBJ1-4; D uncertain. Germline CDR1 and CDR2: SQVTM and ANQGSEA. This CDR3 region has 12 residues. Trimming left V 7 bases short and J 3 bases short, with 9 bases between. The CDR3 loop reads CSGREPNEKLFF. The CDR3, as DNA: TGCAGCGGCCGGGAGCCTAATGAAAAACTGTTTTTT.

The chain recombines TRBV6-5 with TRBJ1-1; TRBD1 matches 9 bases. J was trimmed by 7 bases and V by 2 bases; bases with no gene match: 8. The CDR3 is 15 amino acids. In germline, CDR1 is MNHEY, CDR2 SVGAGI. CDR3 protein: CASSYRTGARREAFF. CDR3 in DNA: TGTGCCAGCAGTTACCGGACAGGGGCGCGGCGTGAAGCTTTCTTT.

In its sample, this clone was seen once. The chain employs TRBV5-6 and TRBJ2-3; D might be TRBD1 (5 bases). The CDR3 runs 14 residues. CDR1 and CDR2 (germline): SGHDT, YYEEEE. Trimming stripped 1 base from V and 6 bases from J, with 12 bases between. CDR3 residues: CASSLWGSRDTQYF. The CDR3 DNA is TGTGCCAGCAGCTTGTGGGGCAGTAGGGATACGCAGTATTTT.

Turning to this clone: This sample also contains other DNA sequences that code for the same CDR3. V usage is TRBV7-2 and J usage is TRBJ2-7, with D possibly TRBD1 on 6 matching bases. Trimming took 5 bases from V and 1 from J, leaving 9 bases between them. Per germline, CDR1 SGHTA and CDR2 FQGNSA. The CDR3 extends over 13 amino acids. CDR3 DNA: TGTGCCAGCAGCGGACAGAGTTCCTACGAGCAGTACTTC. The encoded protein is CASSGQSSYEQYF.

V and J are TRBV30 and TRBJ2-7; D tentatively reads TRBD1 or TRBD2 (5 bases each). Germline V gene data show CDR1 as GTSNPN and CDR2 as SVGIG (reference sequence). Trimming took off 3 bases at V and 9 bases at J, with 18 bases between the two ends. The CDR3 spans 13 residues. This CDR3 is CAWSRDAPLGQYF. CDR3 nucleotide sequence: TGTGCCTGGAGCCGGGACGCTCCTTTGGGGCAGTACTTC. The complete variable domain, with remaining parts taken from reference TRBV30 and TRBJ2-7, reads SQTIHQWPATLVQPVGSPLSLECTVEGTSNPNLYWYRQAAGRGLQLLFYSVGIGQISSEVPQNLSASRPQDRQFILSSKKLLLSDSGFYLCAWSRDAPLGQYFGPGTRLTVT.

V gene TRBV28 combines with J gene TRBJ2-5; 9 bases align to TRBD2. V lost 5 bases, J lost 1 base, and 5 bases stayed unmatched. This CDR3 region has 15 residues. Germline-derived CDR1 and CDR2 are MDHEN and SYDVKM. In DNA, the CDR3 is TGTGCCAGCAGTAGCGGGAGGTCGATCCAAGAGACCCAGTACTTC. Translation gives CASSSGRSIQETQYF.

In this sample, this clone turned up a few times. This sequence joins TRBV28 and TRBJ1-2, with D perhaps matching TRBD1 (6 bases). V lost 7 bases and J lost 4, with 13 bases in between. The germline gives CDR1 MDHEN, CDR2 SYDVKM. This CDR3 region has 13 residues. The CDR3 loop is CASKRTATYGYTF. The CDR3 nucleotides are TGTGCCAGCAAACGGACAGCAACCTATGGCTACACCTTC.